Reported below is one T cell receptor beta chain. In the original workflow: Amplified reference gene primers provided the basis for estimating nucleated cell counts. Only in-frame clones appear in the TCRdb table, and some are missing; sequencing was by immunoSEQ multiplex PCR. The DNA was the basis for D and trimming; V, J and clone size are from that table. The data contain tens of thousands of clones, 82% of them seen just once; the ten biggest clones take up 8% to 13%. This entry belongs to a study of blood T cell repertoires in COVID-19. In the study overall: The United States, Italy and Spain were the sources of the acute and convalescent COVID-19 samples. T cells, B-cell-depleted T cells, or PBMCs supplied cDNA or gDNA.

The sequenced sample consisted of peripheral blood. The TCR originated in a man in his sixties with acute or convalescent COVID-19.

Here the CDR3 reads CASNAGGAFYEQYF. As DNA, the CDR3 is TGTGCCAGCAATGCCGGGGGGGCCTTCTACGAGCAGTACTTC. The chain carries TRBV7-2 and TRBJ2-7, with 8 bases fitting TRBD2. There are 14 residues in the CDR3. Germline V lookup: CDR1 SGHTA, CDR2 FQGNSA. With V trimmed by 7 bases and J by 3 bases, 8 bases remained unmatched.